This T cell receptor (beta chain) emerged from a study of T cell changes during pregnancy in multiple sclerosis. This clone occurred a few times. This table comes from immunoSEQ multiplex PCR, and its TCRdb copy is limited to in-frame clones, with some not included. There are 42,000 or so clones in the sample; nearly 90% occur only once, and roughly 0.9% lies in the top ten. The starting material was CD4+ T cells from peripheral blood mononuclear cells, obtained after pregnancy. The receptor was isolated from a female donor with multiple sclerosis, enrolled in a pregnancy study.

This CDR3 is CASSLEGSGDTQYF. The CDR3 nucleotides are TGTGCCAGCAGTTTAGAAGGATCAGGAGATACGCAGTATTTT. The V gene is TRBV27, the J gene TRBJ2-3; D is unresolved. Germline-derived CDR1 and CDR2 are MNHEY and SMNVEV (reference sequence). The CDR3 consists of 14 residues. Trimming stripped 2 bases from V and 5 bases from J, with 11 bases between.